This T cell receptor (beta chain) was identified during a study of T cell responses to AZD1222 COVID-19 vaccine (dated by TCRdb to the early 2020s). Background on the whole study: A total of 240 or so trial participants underwent TCR sequencing, of whom roughly 210 had received two doses of AZD1222 and around 26 had received two doses of the MenACWY control vaccine. Trial participants were enrolled by age into subgroups of 18-55, 56-69 and 70-plus years, and roughly 150, 30 and 60 TCR-sequenced participants, respectively, were included in these subgroups.

The CDR3 regions of human TCRbeta chains were analyzed by immunosequencing. The authors processed their data as follows. Repertoire TCRs were checked for matches against a reference library of SARS-CoV-2-specific TCRs that had been generated using the MIRA antigen-specificity platform. Breadth was defined as the fraction of unique TCRs that were SARS-CoV-2-associated, and depth was defined as the fraction of total T cells that were SARS-CoV-2-associated. Each spike-specific TCR was assigned to its reactive spike region and to a CD4 or CD8 class using the MIRA data. Log10-transformed breadth and depth values were compared by one-way ANOVA with Sidak's multiple comparisons tests. As stored in TCRdb, this immuneACCESS dataset retains in-frame rearrangements with V and J assigned. A fraction of the clones does not appear; measured against another copy, unresolved V genes explain less than half of the discrepancy, and the remainder lacks a known reason. The DNA gave D and trimming, while V, J and clone size come from that table. The sample table records approximately 210,000 clones; roughly 94% of these occur just once. The ten largest clones add up to over 1.5% of the sample.

The germline V end is reduced by 8 bases and the J end by 7 bases; junction bases left unmatched: 5. The CDR3 starts with the cysteine, ends with the phenylalanine, and has 14 residues. CDR3 DNA is the only sequence kept; it has 42 bases, read in frame from the first base. CDR1 is given as SNHLY and CDR2 as FYNNEI, both from the germline V gene. Regarding this clone: The clone's antigen remains unknown. Base qualities are not provided; no much larger clone lies one nucleotide away.

The time point label here, explained by the study, means: about 28 days (+/-7) after the second vaccine dose. Explained via the paper, the treatment or condition label denotes: meningococcal conjugate vaccine given as trial control. The vaccinee samples were drawn from two UK trials, COV001 and COV002, one of which was a single-blind randomized controlled phase 2/3 trial testing AZD1222 (ChAdOx1 nCoV-19) in healthy adults. For TCRbeta chain sequencing, PBMC samples were collected from trial participants at day 0 and at day 28 after the second dose. Overall results and qualifications from the work: Nearly half of unique spike-specific TCRs reportedly recognized epitopes outside regions mutated in the B.1.351 and B.1.1.7 variants. Most participants were white British and females outnumbered males, and the authors suggested that clonal diversity may have been underestimated. A significant rise in spike-specific TCR breadth and depth was observed after two AZD1222 doses relative to day 0 and relative to MenACWY recipients. Because no day 14 peak-response samples were available, repertoires were characterized only after the peak T cell response. The vaccine-associated CD4 TCRs covered the entire spike protein, and the dominant responses fell in regions 160-218 and 743-854. In the small 56-69-year group, the increase in depth fell short of significance, most likely because of low power. Conclusions about previously exposed vaccinees are limited because only 5 or 6 AZD1222 recipients were SARS-CoV-2 seropositive at baseline.

Sequencing used peripheral blood, obtained 28 days after the second dose of the MenACWY control vaccine. The chain is made from TRBV2 and TRBJ2-2; the central 12 bases match TRBD2. The TCR originated in an adult who received the MenACWY meningococcal vaccine as a control. At the DNA level, the sequence is TGTGCCAGCCGACTAGCGGGAGATTTCGGGGAGCTGTTTTTT. Translation gives CASRLAGDFGELFF.